This entry is about one TCR beta chain. Antigen specificity is unknown. Using genomic DNA as the template, TCR beta VDJ and CDR3 profiling was carried out. TCRdb reprocessed the reads with MiXCR, giving one entry per CDR3 protein. Here the sample spans hundreds of thousands of distinct CDR3 sequences, roughly 64% being singletons. This specimen belongs to a study of CD8+CD57+ T cells in acquired aplastic anemia. Across the whole study: DNA per sorted CD4+ or CD8+ sample ranged roughly 0.19 to 27.4 ug, averaging around 3 ug. Study findings and constraints: Researchers reported that CD8+ Simpson's diversity was not significantly different in patients versus controls. Roughly 28 was the count of CD8+ CDR3 sequences that patients shared with controls.

Per the germline V gene, CDR1 is SGDLS and CDR2 is YYNGEE. The CDR3 extends over 14 amino acids. V lost 0 bases, J lost 10 bases, and 11 bases lay in between. This TCR derives from a human donor in good health, serving as a control. The chain is built from TRBV9 and TRBJ1-6, with D unclear. The sequenced material came from sorted CD4+, CD8+, or CD8+CD57+ T cells (not recorded which) from PBMCs. The CDR3 here is CASSVGGIVSPLHF. CDR3 coding DNA: TGTGCCAGCAGCGTAGGCGGGATAGTATCACCCCTCCACTTT.